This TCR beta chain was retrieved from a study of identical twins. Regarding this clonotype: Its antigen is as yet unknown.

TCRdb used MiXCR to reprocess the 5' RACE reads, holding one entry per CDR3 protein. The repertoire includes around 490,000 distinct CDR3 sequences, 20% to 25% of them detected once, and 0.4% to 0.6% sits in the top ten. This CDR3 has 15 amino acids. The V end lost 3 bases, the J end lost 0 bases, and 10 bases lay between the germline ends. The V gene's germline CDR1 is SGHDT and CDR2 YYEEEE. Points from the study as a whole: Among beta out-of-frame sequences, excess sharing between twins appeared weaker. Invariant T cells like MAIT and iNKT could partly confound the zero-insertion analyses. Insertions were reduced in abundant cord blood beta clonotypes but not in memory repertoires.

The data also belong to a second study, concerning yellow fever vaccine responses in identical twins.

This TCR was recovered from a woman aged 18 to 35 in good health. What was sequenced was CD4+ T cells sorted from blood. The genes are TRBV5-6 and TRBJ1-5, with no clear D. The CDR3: CASSSVGISNQPQHF. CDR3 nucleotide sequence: TGTGCCAGCAGCTCCGTCGGCATTAGCAATCAGCCCCAGCATTTT.